This TCR beta chain appears in the sequencing data of a study of identical twins. Overall study findings and caveats: Insertions were reduced in abundant cord blood beta clonotypes but not in memory repertoires. There was more out-of-frame TCR alpha sharing in monozygotic twins than models estimated.

Regarding this clonotype: The antigen is undetermined.

Template switching added a universal primer site; cDNA carried unique molecular identifiers. TCRdb processed the 5' RACE reads anew with MiXCR; each CDR3 protein has one entry. The sample has about 660,000 distinct CDR3 sequences; over 8.5% are singletons. Germline-derived CDR1 and CDR2 are LGHDT and YNNKEL (reference sequence). This CDR3 contains 14 residues. V lost 1 base and J lost 10, with 11 bases in between. Only healthy Caucasians were included as donors. The data also belong to a second study, concerning yellow fever vaccine responses in identical twins.

The TCR comes from a woman aged 18-29 years in good health. Sequenced material: PBMCs. V and J are TRBV3-1 and TRBJ1-6; D might be TRBD1 (6 bases). DNA of the CDR3: TGTGCCAGCAGCCAAGGTTGGGGGGCATCACCCCTCCACTTT. Its protein product is CASSQGWGASPLHF.